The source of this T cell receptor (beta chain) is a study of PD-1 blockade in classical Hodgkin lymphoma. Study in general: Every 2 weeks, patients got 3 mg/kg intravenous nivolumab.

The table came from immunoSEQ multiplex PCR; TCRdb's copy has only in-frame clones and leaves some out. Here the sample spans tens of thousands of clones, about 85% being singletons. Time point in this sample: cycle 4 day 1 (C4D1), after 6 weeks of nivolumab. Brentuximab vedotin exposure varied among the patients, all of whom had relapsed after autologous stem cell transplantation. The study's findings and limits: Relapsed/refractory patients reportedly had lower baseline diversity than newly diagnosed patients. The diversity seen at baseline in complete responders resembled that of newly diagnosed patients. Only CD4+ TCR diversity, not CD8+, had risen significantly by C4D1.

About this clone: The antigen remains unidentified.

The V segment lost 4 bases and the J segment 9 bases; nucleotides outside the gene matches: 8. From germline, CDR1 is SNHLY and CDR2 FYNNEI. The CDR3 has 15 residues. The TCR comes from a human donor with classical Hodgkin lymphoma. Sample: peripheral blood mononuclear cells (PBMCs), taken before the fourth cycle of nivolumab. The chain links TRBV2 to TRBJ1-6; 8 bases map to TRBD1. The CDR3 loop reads CASSGNRDRTSPLHF. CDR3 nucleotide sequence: TGTGCCAGCAGTGGAAACCGGGACAGGACTTCACCCCTCCACTTT.